This T cell receptor beta chain was obtained from a study of T-cell memory formation after mild COVID-19. V was shortened by 0 bases and J by 4 bases, with 13 bases between the two germline ends. The germline V gene encodes CDR1 SGHDT and CDR2 YYEEEE. The CDR3 sequence is 15 residues long. TCRdb redid the calling of the 5' RACE reads with MiXCR, one entry per CDR3 protein. This table has 300,000 to 400,000 distinct CDR3 sequences, approximately 16% appearing once. This TCR was sampled from a man younger than 30 who had mild COVID-19 (a few samples of this study predate the infection). Cell type and time point are not known. The sample comprised PBMCs or a T cell subset sorted from them (not recorded which). The J gene is TRBJ1-2, the V gene TRBV5-6, with D possibly matching TRBD1 (5 bases). The CDR3 region has the DNA TGTGCCAGCAGCTTGGCTCAGGGATTTAGCTATGGCTACACCTTC. Amino acid sequence: CASSLAQGFSYGYTF.